This is a list of T cell receptor beta chains from one sample in a study of blood T cell repertoires in COVID-19. Using immunoSEQ multiplex PCR, the repertoire was profiled, and TCRdb retains in-frame clones only, with some absent. The sample lists 150,000 or so clones; 80% to 95% were seen once. Input material: peripheral blood. The origin of the receptors is a woman aged 50 to 60 with acute or convalescent COVID-19. Each CDR3 is given with its conserved first and last residue. D genes are given only for firm matches. Where a row states a size, it is once, few, many or the class of an expanded clone; other rows omit it.

cdr3_aa cdr3_nt d_call clone_size j_call v_call
CASSVGDGVRTEAFF TGTGCCAGCAGCGTGGGAGACGGGGTTCGAACTGAAGCTTTCTTT - - TRBJ1-1 TRBV9
CASSQPGTGGNTIYF TGCGCCAGCAGCCAACCTGGGACAGGAGGAAACACCATATATTTT TRBD1 - TRBJ1-3 TRBV4-1
CASSQGGLYNSPLHF TGTGCCAGCAGCCAAGGCGGTCTCTATAATTCACCCCTCCACTTT - - TRBJ1-6 TRBV3-1/TRBV3-2
CASSKSGGIRNEQFF TGTGCCAGCAGCAAGAGCGGGGGGATAAGGAATGAGCAGTTCTTC TRBD2 - TRBJ2-1 TRBV7-9
CATSRDLKGGSPLHF TGTGCCACCAGCAGAGATTTGAAAGGGGGATCACCCCTCCACTTT - - TRBJ1-6 TRBV15
CASSFAGEGRAGLAGDSTDTQYF TGTGCCAGCAGTTTTGCCGGAGAGGGACGCGCGGGACTAGCGGGGGACAGCACAGATACGCAGTATTTT TRBD2 - TRBJ2-3 TRBV28
CATSRGGHEQYF TGTGCCACCAGCAGAGGCGGTCACGAGCAGTACTTC - - TRBJ2-7 TRBV15
CASSSGQNYGYTF TGTGCCAGCAGCTCGGGACAGAACTATGGCTACACCTTC TRBD1 - TRBJ1-2 TRBV28
CASSPVGGDTEAFF TGTGCCAGCAGCCCTGTGGGGGGGGACACTGAAGCTTTCTTT - once TRBJ1-1 TRBV5-6
CASSSRGLAGQETQYF TGTGCCAGCAGCTCCCGGGGACTAGCGGGGCAAGAGACCCAGTACTTC TRBD2 once TRBJ2-5 TRBV7-9
CASSEREGFHEQYF TGTGCCAGCTCGGAGAGGGAGGGTTTCCACGAGCAGTACTTC TRBD2 - TRBJ2-7 TRBV18
CASSQEFGNLIQPQHF TGCGCCAGCAGCCAAGAATTCGGGAACCTCATTCAGCCCCAGCATTTT - once TRBJ1-5 TRBV4-3
CASGTGATNEKLFF TGTGCCAGTGGGACAGGGGCAACTAATGAAAAACTGTTTTTT TRBD1 - TRBJ1-4 TRBV19
CASSYGLAGGTDTQYF TGTGCCAGCAGTTACGGACTAGCGGGGGGAACAGATACGCAGTATTTT TRBD2 - TRBJ2-3 TRBV6-6
CASSVWGRGQDGYTF TGTGCCAGCAGTGTCTGGGGCAGGGGGCAGGATGGCTACACCTTC TRBD1 - TRBJ1-2 TRBV2
CATSDWRVGADTQYF TGTGCCACCAGTGATTGGAGGGTAGGGGCGGATACGCAGTATTTT - - TRBJ2-3 TRBV24-1
CSVLSTEQYF TGCAGCGTTTTAAGTACTGAACAGTACTTC - - TRBJ2-7 TRBV29-1
CASSQGGKTNYGYTF TGTGCCAGCAGCCAGGGGGGAAAAACTAACTATGGCTACACCTTC TRBD1 - TRBJ1-2 TRBV7-2
CASSKGVGQMNTEAFF TGTGCCAGCAGCAAGGGGGTGGGACAAATGAACACTGAAGCTTTCTTT - - TRBJ1-1 TRBV9
CASSQGRQINTEAFF TGTGCCAGCAGCCAAGGTAGACAGATTAACACTGAAGCTTTCTTT - - TRBJ1-1 TRBV11-2
CASGHTTYNEKLFF TGTGCCAGCGGCCACACGACATATAATGAAAAACTGTTTTTT - - TRBJ1-4 TRBV2
CASSLLIYGGSDNEQFF TGCGCCAGCAGTCTCCTCATATACGGCGGGAGTGACAATGAGCAGTTCTTC TRBD2 - TRBJ2-1 TRBV4-3
CASSLAGLAGALINEQFF TGTGCCAGCAGCTTGGCCGGACTAGCGGGAGCTTTAATAAATGAGCAGTTCTTC TRBD2 - TRBJ2-1 TRBV5-4
CASDRGPGNTIYF TGTGCCAGTGACAGGGGGCCAGGAAACACCATATATTTT TRBD1 - TRBJ1-3 TRBV6-5
CASSQVTAGGNQPQHF TGCGCCAGCAGCCAAGTTACGGCAGGGGGGAATCAGCCCCAGCATTTT TRBD1 - TRBJ1-5 TRBV4-1
CASSSDRGRWTEAFF TGTGCCAGCAGTTCGGACAGGGGGCGTTGGACTGAAGCTTTCTTT TRBD1 - TRBJ1-1 TRBV6-5
CASSLQGMVYEQYF TGTGCCAGCAGCTTACAGGGTATGGTCTACGAGCAGTACTTC - - TRBJ2-7 TRBV11-2
CASRGDISGNTIYF TGCGCCAGCAGAGGGGATATCTCTGGAAACACCATATATTTT - - TRBJ1-3 TRBV4-1
CASSAGTSGNFQYF TGTGCCAGCAGTGCCGGGACTAGCGGGAATTTTCAGTATTTT TRBD2 once TRBJ2-3 TRBV2
CASSPLRRRVSYEQYF TGTGCCAGCAGCCCCCTTAGGCGGAGAGTCTCCTACGAGCAGTACTTC - - TRBJ2-7 TRBV5-6
CASSTPGDRGSNQPQHF TGTGCCAGTAGTACCCCCGGGGACAGGGGGAGCAATCAGCCCCAGCATTTT TRBD1 - TRBJ1-5 TRBV19
CASSPLDSYGYTF TGTGCCAGCAGCCCCCTGGACAGCTATGGCTACACCTTC - - TRBJ1-2 TRBV7-9
CASSRQGGETQYF TGTGCCAGCAGCCGACAGGGGGGAGAGACCCAGTACTTC TRBD1 - TRBJ2-5 TRBV28
CAWSIRGGPLEQYF TGTGCCTGGAGTATCCGGGGAGGGCCTCTCGAGCAGTACTTC TRBD2 - TRBJ2-7 TRBV30
CASSIGQGLNTEAFF TGTGCCAGTAGTATCGGACAGGGGTTGAACACTGAAGCTTTCTTT TRBD1 - TRBJ1-1 TRBV19
CASSPPTQGNGYTF TGTGCCAGCAGTCCACCAACTCAGGGGAATGGCTACACCTTC - - TRBJ1-2 TRBV28
CASSQERGQLGSYTF TGCGCCAGCAGCCAAGAGAGGGGACAATTAGGATCCTACACCTTC - - TRBJ1-2 TRBV4-1
CASSPLGQSDSYNSPLHF TGCGCCAGCAGTCCCCTGGGGCAGTCAGACTCCTATAATTCACCCCTCCACTTT - - TRBJ1-6 TRBV5-1
CASSLVFPQGADSYEQYF TGTGCCAGCAGCTTAGTTTTCCCCCAGGGGGCCGATTCCTACGAGCAGTACTTC TRBD1 - TRBJ2-7 TRBV7-8
CATSLTDTQYF TGTGCCACCAGCCTCACAGATACGCAGTATTTT - - TRBJ2-3 TRBV24-1
CASSMPSFLGRGYTF TGTGCCAGTAGTATGCCCTCCTTCCTAGGCAGAGGCTACACCTTC - few TRBJ1-2 TRBV19
CASSLGLAGGKFF TGTGCCAGCAGCTTAGGGCTAGCGGGGGGAAAGTTCTTC TRBD2 - TRBJ2-1 TRBV7-9
CASSLDRVGTDTQYF TGTGCCAGCAGTTTGGACAGGGTGGGAACAGATACGCAGTATTTT TRBD1 - TRBJ2-3 TRBV6-2/TRBV6-3
CASSQERTARDSPLHF TGTGCCAGCAGCCAAGAAAGAACGGCGAGGGATTCACCCCTCCACTTT - - TRBJ1-6 TRBV3-1/TRBV3-2
CASSLGTGVTNEKLFF TGTGCCAGCAGCTTAGGGACAGGGGTAACTAATGAAAAACTGTTTTTT TRBD1 - TRBJ1-4 TRBV7-6
CASSVVSGEGNTIYF TGTGCCAGCAGCGTAGTGTCAGGGGAGGGAAACACCATATATTTT - once TRBJ1-3 TRBV9
CSAGQGQEQYF TGCAGTGCTGGACAGGGTCAGGAGCAGTACTTC TRBD1 - TRBJ2-7 TRBV20-1
CASSLSGSVYGYTF TGTGCCAGCAGCTTGTCGGGGTCGGTCTATGGCTACACCTTC - once TRBJ1-2 TRBV5-6
CASSPSGRAAETQYF TGTGCCAGCAGCCCTAGCGGGAGGGCCGCGGAGACCCAGTACTTC TRBD2 - TRBJ2-5 TRBV7-3
CASSAGWSCWEDTQYF TGTGCCAGCAGTGCGGGGTGGAGTTGTTGGGAAGATACGCAGTATTTT - - TRBJ2-3 TRBV6-4
CASSSLDRVGGELFF TGTGCCAGCAGCTCTCTGGACAGGGTAGGCGGGGAGCTGTTTTTT TRBD1 - TRBJ2-2 TRBV11-2
CASTRTQETQYF TGTGCCAGCACGAGAACCCAAGAGACCCAGTACTTC - - TRBJ2-5 TRBV6-5
CASSLLDTQYF TGTGCCAGCAGCCTACTTGATACGCAGTATTTT - - TRBJ2-3 TRBV14
CASSLGTRPLYGYTF TGTGCCAGCAGCCTGGGGACAAGGCCTCTCTATGGCTACACCTTC - - TRBJ1-2 TRBV7-2